A single sample gave rise to the 19 T cell receptor beta chains below, sequenced in a study of CD8 T cells in Susac syndrome. Random hexamers were used to reverse transcribe the RNA input (roughly 0.5 to 1 ug). TCRdb fed the immunoSEQ multiplex PCR reads into MiXCR, producing one record per CDR3 protein. Of about 160,000 distinct CDR3 sequences listed, approximately 92% are singletons. Material for sequencing was CD4+ T cells from PBMCs. Source of these receptors: a human donor in good health.

The chain couples TRBV19 to TRBJ1-1; D uncertain. Trimming left V 5 bases short and J 4 bases short, with 11 bases between. Germline V gene sequence: CDR1 LNHDA, CDR2 SQIVND (reference sequence). The CDR3 runs to 13 residues. CDR3 DNA: TGTGCCAGTAGTTTGGGGAGGTCCACTGAAGCTTTCTTT. Translation gives CASSLGRSTEAFF.

V gene TRBV6-1 combines with J gene TRBJ2-2, with 7 bases identical to TRBD1. Germline assignment: CDR1 MNHNS and CDR2 SASEGT. Germline trimming cut 6 bases from V and 0 bases from J; bases unmatched to any gene: 10. There are 17 residues in the CDR3. CDR3 region: CASSTDRVKANTGELFF. The CDR3 DNA sequence: TGTGCCAGCAGCACCGACAGGGTAAAAGCGAACACCGGGGAGCTGTTTTTT.

The chain joins TRBV6-5 to TRBJ2-5; D is possibly TRBD1 or TRBD2 (5 bases each). This CDR3 contains 12 residues. V was pared by 7 bases and J by 6 bases, with 12 bases between. Per the germline V gene, CDR1 is MNHEY and CDR2 is SVGAGI. The CDR3 DNA is TGTGCCAGCATAGGGCCGGGGCAGACCCAGTACTTC. Translating it yields CASIGPGQTQYF.

CDR3 in amino acids: CASGGGGGNQPQHF. Written as DNA, the CDR3 is TGTGCCAGCGGGGGGGGAGGAGGCAATCAGCCCCAGCATTTT. The chain has TRBV12-3 or TRBV12-4 and TRBJ1-5; D is possibly TRBD1 (5 bases). The V gene lost 8 bases and the J gene lost 2 bases, with 13 bases spanning the gap. The CDR3 totals 14 residues.

The V and J genes are TRBV12-5 and TRBJ2-5; TRBD1 matches at 7 bases. CDR1 LGHNT and CDR2 FRNRAP come from the germline V gene. The CDR3 consists of 16 residues. Losses at the gene ends were 6 bases for V and 7 bases for J; bases not matched to a gene: 17. CDR3 region: CASGADRVLTRRTQYF. The DNA of the CDR3 is TGTGCTAGTGGAGCTGACAGGGTTTTGACGAGAAGGACCCAGTACTTC.

This clonotype was recorded only once. The chain carries TRBV18 and TRBJ1-2; TRBD1 might be the D (6 bases). Germline V gene data show CDR1 as KGHSH and CDR2 as LQKENI. This CDR3 spans 14 amino acids. The V end was cut by 3 bases, the J end by 6 bases, with 14 bases between. The CDR3 reads CASSPLGGPDGYTF. The CDR3, as DNA: TGTGCCAGCTCACCGTTGGGGGGGCCGGATGGCTACACCTTC.

The rearrangement links TRBV12-3 or TRBV12-4 to TRBJ2-1; D is uncertain. This CDR3 contains 13 residues. Trimming stripped 4 bases from V and 3 bases from J, with 7 bases between. The CDR3 sequence is CASSSQNYNEQFF. The CDR3 DNA is TGTGCCAGCAGTTCACAGAACTACAATGAGCAGTTCTTC.

The gene calls are TRBV7-9 and TRBJ2-3; the D gene is possibly TRBD2 (7 bases). Trimming pared 5 bases from V and 2 bases from J, leaving 20 bases between. In germline, CDR1 is SEHNR, CDR2 FQNEAQ (reference sequence). CDR3 length equals 17 residues. The CDR3 coding sequence is TGTGCCAGCAGCCTTGGGGGGGCCCAGGGAGCCACAGATACGCAGTATTTT. The encoded protein is CASSLGGAQGATDTQYF.

This chain connects TRBV19 to TRBJ1-5, with D possibly TRBD1 on 5 matching bases. This CDR3 comprises 15 residues. Trimming shortened V by 3 bases and J by 2 bases, and 11 bases separated the two germline ends. Germline values: CDR1 LNHDA, CDR2 SQIVND (reference sequence). CDR3 DNA sequence: TGTGCCAGTAGTATGTCGGGGGAGGGCAATCAGCCCCAGCATTTT. This sequence encodes CASSMSGEGNQPQHF.

The J gene is TRBJ1-6, the V gene TRBV27; D unclear. Germline CDR1 reads MNHEY; CDR2 reads SMNVEV (reference sequence). The CDR3 loop spans 13 amino acids. V gave up 5 bases and J gave up 10 bases, with 12 bases separating them. DNA of the CDR3: TGTGCCAGCAGTCGGTGGGAAAGATCACCCCTCCACTTT. It is translated as CASSRWERSPLHF.

The CDR3 protein is CASSQDRTGDPGYF. The CDR3 DNA reads TGCGCCAGCAGCCAAGATAGGACGGGGGATCCGGGGTATTTT. The chain employs TRBV4-1 and TRBJ2-3, with D possibly TRBD2 on 6 matching bases. CDR3 length: 14 residues. Deletions cut 0 bases from V and 14 bases from J, with 18 bases between. Looked up from germline, CDR1 is MGHRA and CDR2 is YSYEKL.

The rearrangement joins TRBV30 to TRBJ1-1, with TRBD1 as a possible D gene (6 bases). V was shortened by 3 bases and J by 8 bases, with 16 bases between the two germline ends. Germline CDR1 reads GTSNPN; CDR2 reads SVGIG (reference sequence). This CDR3 has 13 amino acids. CDR3 nucleotide sequence: TGTGCCTGGAGGCCGGGGGCCTGGACAGAAGCTTTCTTT. This encodes CAWRPGAWTEAFF.

The V gene is TRBV7-9, the J gene TRBJ1-1; the D gene is possibly TRBD1 (5 bases). Germline-derived CDR1 and CDR2 are SEHNR and FQNEAQ (reference sequence). The length of the CDR3 is 13 residues. V shed 5 bases and J shed 8 bases, with 15 bases lying between them. CDR3 sequence: CASSPSQGREAFF. The CDR3 DNA sequence: TGTGCCAGCAGCCCCTCCCAGGGCAGGGAAGCTTTCTTT.

The V gene is TRBV13, the J gene TRBJ2-3, with 8 bases identical to TRBD2. Germline V gene lookup returns CDR1 PRHDT and CDR2 FYEKMQ (reference sequence). The junction had 5 bases not matched to a gene; V was cut back by 0 bases and J by 6 bases. The CDR3 is 15 residues long. The CDR3 spells CASSLGNGLADTQYF. In nucleotides, the CDR3 is TGTGCCAGCAGCTTAGGCAATGGACTAGCTGATACGCAGTATTTT.

V gene TRBV18 combines with J gene TRBJ2-6; D gene unclear. Germline CDR1 and CDR2: KGHSH and LQKENI. This CDR3 is built from 14 residues. Trimming removed 5 bases at V and 2 bases at J, with 7 bases between. The CDR3 reads CASSADTGANVLTF. In nucleotides, the CDR3 is TGTGCCAGCTCAGCAGACACTGGGGCCAACGTCCTGACTTTC.

This rearrangement joins TRBV12-3 or TRBV12-4 to TRBJ2-5; D remains ambiguous. CDR3 length: 14 amino acids. Trimming took 4 bases from V and 3 from J, leaving 12 bases between them. The DNA of the CDR3 is TGTGCCAGCAGTTACGCGTCGGCTGAAGAGACCCAGTACTTC. It is translated as CASSYASAEETQYF.

V gene TRBV29-1 combines with J gene TRBJ2-7, with 9 bases matching TRBD1. From germline, CDR1 is SQVTM and CDR2 ANQGSEA. The CDR3 has 12 amino acids. The V segment lost 4 bases and the J segment 3 bases; nucleotides outside the gene matches: 1. CDR3: CSVGGQGYEQYF. The CDR3 DNA follows: TGCAGCGTTGGGGGACAGGGCTACGAGCAGTACTTC.

This chain connects TRBV18 to TRBJ2-7; no firm D call. This CDR3 has 14 amino acids. Germline-derived CDR1 and CDR2 are KGHSH and LQKENI. Trimming shortened V by 0 bases and J by 0 bases, and 6 bases separated the two germline ends. The CDR3 DNA follows: TGTGCCAGCTCACCACCGGTTTCCTCCTACGAGCAGTACTTC. Translated: CASSPPVSSYEQYF.

The rearrangement links TRBV6-6 to TRBJ1-1, with D perhaps TRBD1 (6 bases). The V gene lost 4 bases and the J gene lost 6 bases, with 9 bases spanning the gap. The CDR3 runs to 12 residues. Germline V gives CDR1 MNHNY, CDR2 SVGAGI (reference sequence). The CDR3 spells CASSWPGAEAFF. The CDR3 region has the DNA TGTGCCAGCAGTTGGCCAGGGGCTGAAGCTTTCTTT.